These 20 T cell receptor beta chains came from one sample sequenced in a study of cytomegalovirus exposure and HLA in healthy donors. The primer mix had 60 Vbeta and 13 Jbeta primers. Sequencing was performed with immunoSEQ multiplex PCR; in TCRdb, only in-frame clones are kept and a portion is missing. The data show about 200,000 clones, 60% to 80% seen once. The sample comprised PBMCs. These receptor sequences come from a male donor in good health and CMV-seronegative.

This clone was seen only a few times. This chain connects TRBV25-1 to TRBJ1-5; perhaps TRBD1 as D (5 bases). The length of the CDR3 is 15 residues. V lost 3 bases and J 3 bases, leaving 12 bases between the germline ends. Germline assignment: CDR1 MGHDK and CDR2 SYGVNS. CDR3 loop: CASSDSRQPNQPQHF. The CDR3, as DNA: TGTGCCAGCAGTGACTCTCGACAGCCCAATCAGCCCCAGCATTTT. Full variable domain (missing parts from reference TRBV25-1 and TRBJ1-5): EADIYQTPRYLVIGTGKKITLECSQTMGHDKMYWYQQDPGMELHLIHYSYGVNSTEKGDLSSESTVSRIRTEHFPLTLESARPSHTSQYLCASSDSRQPNQPQHFGDGTRLSIL.

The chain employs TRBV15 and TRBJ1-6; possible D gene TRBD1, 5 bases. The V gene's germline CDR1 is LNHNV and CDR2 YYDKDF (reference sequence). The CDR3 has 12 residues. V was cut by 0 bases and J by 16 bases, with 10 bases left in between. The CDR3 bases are TGTGCCACCAGCAGAGATACCCAGGGTCTCCACTTT. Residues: CATSRDTQGLHF.

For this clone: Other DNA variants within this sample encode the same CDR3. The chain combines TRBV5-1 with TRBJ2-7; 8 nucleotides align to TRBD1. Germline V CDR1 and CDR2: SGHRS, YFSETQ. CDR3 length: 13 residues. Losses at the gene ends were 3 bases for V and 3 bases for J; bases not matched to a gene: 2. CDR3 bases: TGCGCCAGCAGCTCCGGACAGGGCTACGAGCAGTACTTC. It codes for CASSSGQGYEQYF.

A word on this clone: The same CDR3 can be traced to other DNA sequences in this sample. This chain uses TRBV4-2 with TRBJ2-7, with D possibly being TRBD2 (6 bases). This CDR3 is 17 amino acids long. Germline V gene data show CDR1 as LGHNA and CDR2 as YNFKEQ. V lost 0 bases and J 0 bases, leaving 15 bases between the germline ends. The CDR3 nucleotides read TGTGCCAGCAGCCAAGAGATAGAGACTAGGAGCTCCTACGAGCAGTACTTC. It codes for CASSQEIETRSSYEQYF.

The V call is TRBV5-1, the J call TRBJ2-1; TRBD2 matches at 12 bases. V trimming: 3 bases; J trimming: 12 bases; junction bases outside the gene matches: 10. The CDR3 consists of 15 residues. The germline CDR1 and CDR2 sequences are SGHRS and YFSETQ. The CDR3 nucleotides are TGCGCCAGCAGCTCCCGACTAGCGGGAGTAGATCCGCAGTTCTTC. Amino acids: CASSSRLAGVDPQFF. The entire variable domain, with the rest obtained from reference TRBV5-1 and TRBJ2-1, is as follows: KAGVTQTPRYLIKTRGQQVTLSCSPISGHRSVSWYQQTPGQGLQFLFEYFSETQRNKGNFPGRFSGRQFSNSRSEMNVSTLELGDSALYLCASSSRLAGVDPQFFGPGTRLTVL.

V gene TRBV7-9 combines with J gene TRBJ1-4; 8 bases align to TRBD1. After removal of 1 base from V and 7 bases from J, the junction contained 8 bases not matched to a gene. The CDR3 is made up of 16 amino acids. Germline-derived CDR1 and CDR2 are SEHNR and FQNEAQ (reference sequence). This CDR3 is CASSLGGRQGSEKLFF. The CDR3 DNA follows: TGTGCCAGCAGCTTAGGGGGCCGACAGGGGAGTGAAAAACTGTTTTTT.

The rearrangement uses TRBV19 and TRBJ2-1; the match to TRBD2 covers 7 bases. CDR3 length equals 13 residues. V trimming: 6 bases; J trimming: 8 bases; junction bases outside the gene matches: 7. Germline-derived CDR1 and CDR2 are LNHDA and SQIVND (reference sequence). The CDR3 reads CASREEGRDEQFF. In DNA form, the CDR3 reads TGTGCCAGTAGGGAGGAGGGGAGGGATGAGCAGTTCTTC.

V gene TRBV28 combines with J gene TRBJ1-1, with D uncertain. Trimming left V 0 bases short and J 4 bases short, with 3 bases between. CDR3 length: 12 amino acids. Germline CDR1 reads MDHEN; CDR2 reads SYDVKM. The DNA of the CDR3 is TGTGCCAGCAGTTTATGGAGCACTGAAGCTTTCTTT. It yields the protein CASSLWSTEAFF.

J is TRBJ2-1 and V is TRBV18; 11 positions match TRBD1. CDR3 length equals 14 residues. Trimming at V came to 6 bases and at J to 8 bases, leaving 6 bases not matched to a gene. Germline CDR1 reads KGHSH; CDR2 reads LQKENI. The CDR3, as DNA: TGTGCCAGCTCTCCGGGACAGGGGGTCTATGAGCAGTTCTTC. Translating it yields CASSPGQGVYEQFF.

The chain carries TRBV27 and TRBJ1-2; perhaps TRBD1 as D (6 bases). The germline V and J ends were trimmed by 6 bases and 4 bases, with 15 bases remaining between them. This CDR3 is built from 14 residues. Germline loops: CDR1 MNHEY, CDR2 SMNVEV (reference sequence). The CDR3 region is CASRTTGHAYGYTF. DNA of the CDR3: TGTGCCAGCAGGACTACGGGACATGCCTATGGCTACACCTTC.

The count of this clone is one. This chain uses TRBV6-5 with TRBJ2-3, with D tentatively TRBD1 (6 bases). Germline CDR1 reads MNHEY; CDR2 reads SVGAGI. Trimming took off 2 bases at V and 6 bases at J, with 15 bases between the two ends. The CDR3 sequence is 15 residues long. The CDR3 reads CASSYLGANSDTQYF. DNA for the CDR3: TGTGCCAGCAGTTACCTGGGGGCGAATTCGGATACGCAGTATTTT.

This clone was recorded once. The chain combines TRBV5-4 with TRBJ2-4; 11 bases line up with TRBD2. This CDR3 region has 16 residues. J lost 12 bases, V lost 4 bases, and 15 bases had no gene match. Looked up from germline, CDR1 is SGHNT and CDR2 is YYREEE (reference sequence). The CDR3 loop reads CASSLELSGRGSRQYF. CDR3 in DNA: TGTGCCAGCAGCCTCGAACTTAGCGGGAGGGGCTCCCGTCAGTACTTC.

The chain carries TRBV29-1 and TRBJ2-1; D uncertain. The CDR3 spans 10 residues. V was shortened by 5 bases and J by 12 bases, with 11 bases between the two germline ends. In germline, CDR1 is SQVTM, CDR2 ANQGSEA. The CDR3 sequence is CSVSFSVQFF. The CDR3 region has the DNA TGCAGCGTTTCGTTCTCGGTGCAGTTCTTC.

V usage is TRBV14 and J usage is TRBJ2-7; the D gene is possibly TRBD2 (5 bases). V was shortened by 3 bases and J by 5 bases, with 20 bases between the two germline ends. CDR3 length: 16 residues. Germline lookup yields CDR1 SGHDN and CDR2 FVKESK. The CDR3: CASSHGTSLYRDEQYF. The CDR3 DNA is TGTGCCAGCAGCCACGGAACTAGTTTATATCGGGACGAGCAGTACTTC.

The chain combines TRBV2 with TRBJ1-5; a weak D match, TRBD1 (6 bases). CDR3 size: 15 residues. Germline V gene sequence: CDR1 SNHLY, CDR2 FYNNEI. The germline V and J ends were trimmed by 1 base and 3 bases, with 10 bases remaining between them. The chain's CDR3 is CASSEGTAINQPQHF. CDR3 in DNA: TGTGCCAGCAGTGAAGGGACAGCGATCAATCAGCCCCAGCATTTT.

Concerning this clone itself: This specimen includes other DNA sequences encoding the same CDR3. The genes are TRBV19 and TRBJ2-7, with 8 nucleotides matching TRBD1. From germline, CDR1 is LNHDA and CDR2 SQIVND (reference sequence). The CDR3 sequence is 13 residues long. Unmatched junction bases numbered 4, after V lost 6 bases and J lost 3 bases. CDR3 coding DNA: TGTGCCAGTAGCCTGACAGGGGTCTACGAGCAGTACTTC. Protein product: CASSLTGVYEQYF.

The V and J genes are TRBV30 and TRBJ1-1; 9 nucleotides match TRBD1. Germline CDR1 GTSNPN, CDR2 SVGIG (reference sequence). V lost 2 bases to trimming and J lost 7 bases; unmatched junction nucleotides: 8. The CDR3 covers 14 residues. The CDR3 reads CAWSPRTGEVEAFF. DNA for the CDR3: TGTGCCTGGAGTCCCCGGACAGGGGAGGTTGAAGCTTTCTTT. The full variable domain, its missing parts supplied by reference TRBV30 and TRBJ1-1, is SQTIHQWPATLVQPVGSPLSLECTVEGTSNPNLYWYRQAAGRGLQLLFYSVGIGQISSEVPQNLSASRPQDRQFILSSKKLLLSDSGFYLCAWSPRTGEVEAFFGQGTRLTVV.

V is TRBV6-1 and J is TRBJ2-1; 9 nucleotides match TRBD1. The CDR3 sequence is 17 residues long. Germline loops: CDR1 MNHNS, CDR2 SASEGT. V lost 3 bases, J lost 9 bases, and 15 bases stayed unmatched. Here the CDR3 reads CASSDPGTGFISGEQFF. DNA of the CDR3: TGTGCCAGCAGTGACCCGGGGACAGGGTTTATTTCTGGTGAGCAGTTCTTC.

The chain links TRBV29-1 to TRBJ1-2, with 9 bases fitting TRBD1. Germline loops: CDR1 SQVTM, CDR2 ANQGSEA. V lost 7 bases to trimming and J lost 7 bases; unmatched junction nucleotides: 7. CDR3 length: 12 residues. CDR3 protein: CSARRDRAGYTF. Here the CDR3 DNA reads TGCAGCGCCCGCCGGGACAGGGCTGGCTACACCTTC.

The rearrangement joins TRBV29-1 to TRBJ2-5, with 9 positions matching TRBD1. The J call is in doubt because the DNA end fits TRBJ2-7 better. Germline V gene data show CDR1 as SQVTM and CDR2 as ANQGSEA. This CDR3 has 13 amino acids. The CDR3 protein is CSVGDRGSYEQYF. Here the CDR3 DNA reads TGCAGCGTAGGTGACAGGGGGTCCTACGAGCAGTACTTC.